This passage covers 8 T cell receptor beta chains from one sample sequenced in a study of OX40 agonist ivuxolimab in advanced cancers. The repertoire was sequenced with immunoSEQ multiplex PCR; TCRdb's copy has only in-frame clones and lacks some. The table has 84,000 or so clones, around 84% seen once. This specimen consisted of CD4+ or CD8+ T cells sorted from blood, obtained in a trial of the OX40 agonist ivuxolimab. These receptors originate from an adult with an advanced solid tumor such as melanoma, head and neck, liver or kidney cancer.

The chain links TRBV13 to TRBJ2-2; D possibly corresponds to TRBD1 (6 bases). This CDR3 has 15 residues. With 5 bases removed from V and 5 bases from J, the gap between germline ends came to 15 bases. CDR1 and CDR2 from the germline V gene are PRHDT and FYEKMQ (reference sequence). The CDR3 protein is CASSPQDRTTGELFF. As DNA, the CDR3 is TGTGCCAGCAGCCCCCAAGACAGGACAACCGGGGAGCTGTTTTTT.

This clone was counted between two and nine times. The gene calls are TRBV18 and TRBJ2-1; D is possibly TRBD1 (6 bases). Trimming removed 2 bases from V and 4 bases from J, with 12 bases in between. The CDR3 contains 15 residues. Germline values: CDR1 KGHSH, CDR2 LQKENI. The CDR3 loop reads CASSPYAGEYNEQFF. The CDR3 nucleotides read TGTGCCAGCTCACCATACGCAGGGGAATACAATGAGCAGTTCTTC. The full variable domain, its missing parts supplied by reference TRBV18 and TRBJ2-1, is NAGVMQNPRHLVRRRGQEARLRCSPMKGHSHVYWYRQLPEEGLKFMVYLQKENIIDESGMPKERFSAEFPKEGPSILRIQQVVRGDSAAYFCASSPYAGEYNEQFFGPGTRLTVL.

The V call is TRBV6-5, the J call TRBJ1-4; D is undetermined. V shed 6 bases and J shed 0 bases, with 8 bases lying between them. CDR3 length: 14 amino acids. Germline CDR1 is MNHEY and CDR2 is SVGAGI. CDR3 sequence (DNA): TGTGCCAGCAGCGCCACAGCAACTAATGAAAAACTGTTTTTT. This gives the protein CASSATATNEKLFF.

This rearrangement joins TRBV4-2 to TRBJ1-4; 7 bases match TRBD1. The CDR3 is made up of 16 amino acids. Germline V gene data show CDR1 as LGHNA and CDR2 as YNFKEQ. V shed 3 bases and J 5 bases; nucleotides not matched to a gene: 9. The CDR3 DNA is TGTGCCAGCAGCCAGTACAGGGACAGCGGGAATGAAAAACTGTTTTTT. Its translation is CASSQYRDSGNEKLFF.

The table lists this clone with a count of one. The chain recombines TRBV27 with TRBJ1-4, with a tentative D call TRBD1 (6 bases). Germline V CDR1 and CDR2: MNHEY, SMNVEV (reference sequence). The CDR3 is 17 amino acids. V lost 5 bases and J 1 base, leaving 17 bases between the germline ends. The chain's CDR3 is CASSAAQGRITNEKLFF. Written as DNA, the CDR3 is TGTGCCAGCAGTGCGGCGCAGGGGAGGATAACTAATGAAAAACTGTTTTTT.

The CDR3 bases are TGTGCCAGCAGTTACCGGACAGGGAGTGAGACCCAGTACTTC. It specifies CASSYRTGSETQYF. The V gene is TRBV6-6, the J gene TRBJ2-5; 8 positions match TRBD1. The CDR3 contains 14 residues. Germline V gene data show CDR1 as MNHNY and CDR2 as SVGAGI (reference sequence). V was pared by 2 bases and J by 5 bases, with 4 bases of the junction left unmatched.

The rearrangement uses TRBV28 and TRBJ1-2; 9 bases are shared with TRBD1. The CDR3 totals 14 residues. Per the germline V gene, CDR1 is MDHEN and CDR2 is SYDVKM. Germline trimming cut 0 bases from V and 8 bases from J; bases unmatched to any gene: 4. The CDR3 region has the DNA TGTGCCAGCAGTTTATGGAGAACAGGGGGCGGCTACACCTTC. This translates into CASSLWRTGGGYTF.

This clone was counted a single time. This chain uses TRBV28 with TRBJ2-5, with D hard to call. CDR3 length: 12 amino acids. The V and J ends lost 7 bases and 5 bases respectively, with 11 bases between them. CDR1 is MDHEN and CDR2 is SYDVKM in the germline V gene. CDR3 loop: CASKVPGETQYF. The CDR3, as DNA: TGTGCCAGCAAGGTACCCGGGGAGACCCAGTACTTC.